Below, one TCR beta chain is given with its context. This sample was included in a study of CD8+ T cells in alopecia areata. Study summary: Treated patients were dosed with oral tofacitinib, taking 5 to 10 mg twice daily.

RNA was extracted and reverse transcribed into cDNA as the sequencing template. Sequenced by immunoSEQ multiplex PCR; TCRdb stores in-frame clones only, minus some. The sample contains 150,000 or so clones, about nine tenths of which appear only once. Collected material from alopecia areata patients comprised lesional scalp punch biopsies and peripheral blood. This CDR3 comprises 14 residues. Trimming shortened V by 2 bases and J by 5 bases, and 14 bases separated the two germline ends. Germline CDR1 reads SGHRS; CDR2 reads YFSETQ. The sequence derives from a human donor with alopecia areata. This specimen consisted of CD8+ T cells sorted from blood, obtained at week 0. This sequence joins TRBV5-1 and TRBJ2-7, with a weak D call TRBD2 (6 bases). The CDR3 DNA reads as TGCGCCAGCAGCTTTGGGCGGGGTACGGACGAGCAGTACTTC. Its translation: CASSFGRGTDEQYF.